This record looks at one T cell receptor (beta chain) sequence and its context. Its cognate antigen has yet to be identified. A read error may account for a junction end that differs from germline. Library preparation used the immunoSEQ multiplex PCR assay. A mixture of 60 forward primers for TCR Vbeta segments and 13 reverse primers for TCR Jbeta segments was used in the multiplex PCR. A multiplex PCR assay on genomic DNA amplified the CDR3 region of rearranged TCR beta genes. On the Illumina HiSeq System, the amplified TCR beta libraries were sequenced as 87-base-pair reads. Turning to the authors' computational methods: A later analysis tallied around 80 million unique TCR beta chains across the 610 or so repertoires, and approximately 12 million of those chains were shared by two or more donors. A nearest-neighbor algorithm error-corrected the raw reads and collapsed the reads into unique sequences, merging closely related sequences to remove PCR and sequencing errors. To assign V, D and J gene segments, CDR3 sequences were aligned to IMGT reference sequences. For a sequence to be retained, a match of at least six nucleotides was required to both a V gene segment and a J gene segment. A rearrangement was called productive if the CDR3 had no stop codons and remained in frame with V and J, and every other rearrangement was called non-productive. Following IMGT convention, CDR3 was defined as the stretch from the second conserved V-encoded cysteine to the conserved J-encoded phenylalanine. In an earlier analysis of roughly 580 of the donors, sequences lacking an unambiguous match to a single V gene segment were excluded. An earlier analysis of a few hundred of the donors called V segments functional above 56.7% productive rearrangements and segregating when the between-donor standard deviation exceeded 5%. A statistical classification framework was built for diagnosing cytomegalovirus status from the catalog of TCR beta chain sequences. A later analysis assigned V and J genes by comparing TCR nucleotide sequences with IMGT/GENE-DB human TR gene sequences. A later analysis assigned CDR3 sequences and most-parsimonious VDJ recombination scenarios with the TCRdist pipeline. In a later analysis, each TCR beta chain was defined by its CDR3 amino acid sequence together with its V-gene family, and reads lacking a unique V-gene family were excluded. To address suspected cross-contamination and a sequencing artifact, a later analysis removed 550 to 750 highly shared, low-generation-probability nucleotide sequences. For each public chain, a later analysis derived a clonal expansion index from normalized ranks of inferred template counts within each repertoire. Generation probabilities in a later analysis came from a VDJ recombination model fitted to out-of-frame rearrangements, and those results were checked against IGoR. In a later analysis, TCR-TCR, TCR-HLA and TCR-CMV co-occurrence was scored with hypergeometric tests, and a repertoire-size bias correction was applied to TCR pairs. False discovery rates were estimated in a later analysis by permuting HLA or CMV assignments 20 times. In a later analysis, co-occurring TCRs were grouped using DBSCAN, and TCRdist sequence similarity was added for clustering within HLA-allele-positive subsets. Repertoires with fewer than 30,000 or more than 120,000 public chains were left out of co-occurrence clustering, as were a few repertoires with anomalous nucleotide sharing. TCRdb mirrors the immuneACCESS table, restricted to in-frame sequences. Some clones are absent from its copies; in checked studies, under half trace to an unresolved V gene, and the reason for the others is unknown. V, J and clone size reflect that table, while D and trimming were determined from the DNA. The sample has about 130,000 clones on record, 81% of them singletons. The top ten constitute less than 0.75% of the sample.

The sample belongs to a study of cytomegalovirus exposure and HLA in healthy donors listed by TCRdb under 2017. With respect to the entire study: An earlier analysis of some 500 of the donors reported about 250 Gb of sequence data and 117 million unique TCR beta sequences from some 180 million T cells. About 330 gigabases of sequencing data and roughly 80 million unique TCR sequences made up an early release that covered 640 HLA-typed donors. Of the 350 to 450 genotyped donors, less than 85% were placed in the genetic ancestry cluster associated with self-reported Caucasian donors. The study aimed to test whether cataloging public T cell receptors could reveal signatures of past pathogen exposure. Using immunosequencing, the study profiled T cell repertoires from about 650 subjects and related those repertoires to cytomegalovirus serostatus. In addition to the first cohort of 666 subjects, a separate validation cohort of 130 or so different subjects was used. High-throughput TCR immunosequencing, statistical association of individual TCRs with disease status, and machine learning were combined to predict cytomegalovirus infection status. A later analysis re-analyzed previously published TCR beta repertoires from approximately 700 donors and added high-resolution HLA genotyping to study TCR occurrence patterns. In the later analysis, no new phenotypic data were used to find candidate immune exposures; instead, reliance was placed on TCR beta sequences and their occurrence across donors. An earlier analysis of approximately 640 of the donors applied high-throughput TCR beta sequencing to assess whether each TCR beta V gene segment acted as functional or pseudogenic. Donor age, sex, ethnicity and CMV serostatus were compiled together with the repertoire data. In a later genetic analysis, genome-wide SNP genotypes for about 65% of the roughly 670 donors were used, and that subset was treated as a discovery cohort. Every repertoire in the discovery cohort had been generated on one and the same sequencing platform. Both class I and class II loci were covered by HLA typing, at four-digit resolution. Typing coverage varied by locus: roughly 620-630 donors for A, B, C, DRB1 and DQB1; roughly 510 for DQA1; some 610 for DPA1; about 450 for DPB1. Several DR-DQ haplotypes were handled as single units for association and clustering, since linkage in the cohort was strong. Across 300 to 500 genotyped donors of the cohort, an average of approximately 220,000 unique TCR beta nucleotide sequences per donor were sequenced, and roughly 18% of those sequences were non-productive. Broader findings and caveats from the paper: A few of the identified cytomegalovirus-associated TCR beta chains were confirmed in vitro to be specific for cytomegalovirus antigens. Because counts were too low, some 17 rarely observed V segments, including chromosome 9 orphons, were left out of the earlier analysis of some 640 of the donors. In an earlier analysis of approximately 590 of the donors, most TCR beta V segments were observed in productive rearrangements about 87% or about 30% of the time, broadly matching IMGT annotations. Correlated functional status among segregating V segments might reflect linkage disequilibrium, but an unknown experimental factor could not be ruled out. Compared with the roughly 720-donor mean, donors in an Asian-associated ancestry cluster had fewer N-insertions in productive TCRs, according to a later genetic analysis. The authors suggested that the approach could potentially be generalized to other disease states and immunological phenotypes. CMV serostatus was the only immune exposure information available for the cohort. According to a later analysis, most CMV-associated TCR beta chains appeared to be HLA-restricted, and the HLA associations seemed to be driven largely by CMV exposure. In a later analysis, HLA-associated TCR beta chains showed more clonal expansion and lower generation probabilities than non-associated chains that were equally common. The study gave a list of about 170 TCR beta chains associated with cytomegalovirus. A cluster of highly shared sequence variants was judged likely to represent a technical artifact of the sequencing pipeline. Sequencing depth was assumed to be roughly uniform across donors in the presence/absence analyses, though that assumption may not hold. A later analysis associated 16,951 TCR beta sequences with specific HLA alleles at a false discovery rate of 0.05. The 87-base-pair reads could not distinguish some IMGT-functional V segments, including TRBV6-2 and TRBV6-3, so those segments were excluded. HLA typing was unavailable for some donors at each locus, so association tests used only the typed subset. The classifier was reported to diagnose cytomegalovirus status with high specificity and sensitivity in both the original and validation cohorts. In a later analysis, several top co-occurrence clusters were reported to appear linked to parvovirus B19, influenza, CMV and Epstein-Barr virus. Most TCR sequences were seen in very few donors, while some public TCRs were found in many individuals. In a later genetic analysis, a missense DCLRE1C variant was associated with V-gene and J-gene trimming of TCR beta chains, and the association was replicated in an independent cohort. In this cohort, only TCR beta chains were sequenced, and detectable features were limited by the absence of alpha or paired-chain data. A later analysis found that TCR association rates varied across HLA loci, with DRB1 alleles showing the most associated TCRs and HLA-C alleles the fewest. When HLA alleles, especially DR and DQ, strongly co-occurred, TCR associations were difficult to assign to individual alleles. A further reported finding was that TCR beta sequences accurately predicted the HLA-A and HLA-B alleles for most subjects in the first cohort.

The cohort consisted of approximately 670 healthy bone marrow donors. All cohort members were sampled while nominally healthy, although unrecorded immune exposures were likely present. The donor was CMV seronegative and belonged to the group of 350 or so seronegative cohort members. Every donor gave a peripheral blood sample, and the peripheral blood mononuclear cells from that sample were used for TCR beta sequencing. Genomic DNA was extracted from the blood cell samples with the Qiagen DNeasy Blood Extraction Kit. From cysteine to phenylalanine, the CDR3 is 12 amino acids long. Here the CDR3 DNA is all that survives: 36 bases in frame from base 1. CDR1 and CDR2 were assigned from the germline V gene (reference sequence) as SEHNR and FQNEAQ.

The sequenced sample consisted of PBMCs. The chain links TRBV7-9 with TRBJ2-7, and TRBD1 may be the D gene, going by 6 matching bases. The TCR comes from a man aged 18 to 29 in good health and CMV-seronegative. CDR3 protein: CSSSPRGYEQYF. The nucleotide sequence reads as follows: TGTTCCAGCAGCCCCAGGGGCTACGAGCAGTACTTC.